This T cell receptor beta chain is from a study of cytomegalovirus exposure and HLA in healthy donors. Study-wide context: Of the donors genotyped, approximately 400 in all, 75% to 90% fell in the Caucasian-associated ancestry cluster.

V trimming: 1 base; J trimming: 7 bases; junction bases outside the gene matches: 3. Germline V gene lookup returns CDR1 MNHEY and CDR2 SMNVEV (reference sequence). The CDR3 consists of 14 residues. The study ran its PCR with 60 Vbeta and 13 Jbeta primers. Method: immunoSEQ multiplex PCR; TCRdb's copy keeps in-frame clones and lacks some. The repertoire has 200,000 or so clones, just under 80% of them found once; the top ten carry 6%. Sequenced: PBMCs. The TCR was taken from a woman between 25 and 40 years old in good health and CMV-seropositive. This chain connects TRBV27 to TRBJ2-1; 8 bases agree with TRBD1. CDR3 sequence reads: CASSLFRQGNEQFF. The CDR3 nucleotides are TGTGCCAGCAGTTTATTTCGACAGGGGAATGAGCAGTTCTTC.